The source of this TCR beta chain is a study of blood T cell repertoires in COVID-19. Study at large: Acute and convalescent COVID-19 samples came from the United States, Italy and Spain. Sources were T cells, B-cell-depleted T cells, or PBMCs; the material itself was cDNA or gDNA.

This CDR3 contains 16 residues. The germline CDR1 and CDR2 sequences are SGHNT and YYREEE (reference sequence). V lost 1 base and J 2 bases, leaving 10 bases between the germline ends. In the authors' methods: For nucleated cells, counts were estimated from reference gene primer amplification. Repertoires were generated with immunoSEQ multiplex PCR, while TCRdb's copy carries only in-frame clones and drops some. Clonal size and the V and J genes are those of that table, whereas D and trimming came from the DNA. The data hold about 86,000 clones, with 75% to 90% observed a single time. Material: peripheral blood. This TCR derives from a woman older than 75 with active or convalescent COVID-19. The chain is built from TRBV5-4 and TRBJ2-6; D might be TRBD1 (5 bases). The CDR3 sequence: CASSLFGAAGANVLTF. In nucleotides, the CDR3 is TGTGCCAGCAGCTTGTTTGGGGCCGCTGGGGCCAACGTCCTGACTTTC.